Below, one TCR beta chain is given with its context. Profiled with immunoSEQ multiplex PCR; TCRdb holds only in-frame clones, not every one. The table shows about 52,000 clones, with roughly 88% occurring only once. The V end lost 5 bases, the J end lost 5 bases, and 19 bases lay between the germline ends. The CDR3 runs 15 residues. Germline V lookup: CDR1 KGHSH, CDR2 LQKENI. Blood sampling was done at baseline, cycle 4 day 1, and cycle 7 day 1. This specimen belongs to a study of OX40 agonist ivuxolimab in advanced cancers. About the study: Patients were treated with ivuxolimab, an agonistic anti-OX40 (CD134) antibody.

The TCR originated in an adult with an advanced solid tumor such as melanoma, head and neck, liver or kidney cancer. V and J are TRBV18 and TRBJ2-7; either TRBD1 or TRBD2 may fit D (5 bases each). Sequenced material: CD4+ or CD8+ T cells sorted from blood, taken in a trial of the OX40 agonist ivuxolimab. The CDR3 coding sequence is TGTGCCAGCTCAAGTTCAGGGAGTAGAGGCCACGAGCAGTACTTC. Protein: CASSSSGSRGHEQYF.